The 27 T cell receptor beta chains below come from one sample, sequenced in a study of graft-versus-host responses after intestinal transplantation. Assay: immunoSEQ multiplex PCR; the TCRdb copy retains only in-frame clones and omits some. The sample includes about 23,000 clones, roughly 44% of them seen just once. Responders (roughly 200,000, CFSE-labeled) met roughly 200,000 stimulators that were irradiated and violet-dye-labeled. Material: alloreactive CD8+ T cells from a mixed lymphocyte reaction culture, obtained before transplantation. Regarding subset: CFSE-low proliferating T cells sorted from roughly six-day pre-transplant mixed lymphocyte reaction (GvH or HvG direction). The receptors come from a human patient who was an organ donor for intestinal transplantation.

This chain connects TRBV23-1 to TRBJ2-7; the D gene is possibly TRBD2 (6 bases). TRBV23-1 is sorted into the ORF group, with uncertain function. This CDR3 spans 19 amino acids. V lost 2 bases and J lost 5, with 28 bases in between. This chain's CDR3 is CASSQTRPPHCRGSDEQYF. In nucleotides, the CDR3 is TGCGCCAGCAGTCAAACCCGTCCGCCGCATTGTCGGGGGAGTGACGAGCAGTACTTC.

The chain uses TRBV10-3 and TRBJ2-5; 10 bases line up with TRBD1. The CDR3 runs 14 residues. The J segment lost 4 bases and the V segment lost 10 bases, leaving 9 bases of the junction unmatched. CDR1 ENHRY and CDR2 SYGVKD come from the germline V gene. The CDR3 reads CANSADRGRETQYF. The DNA of the CDR3 is TGTGCCAACTCTGCGGACAGGGGGAGAGAGACCCAGTACTTC.

J is TRBJ2-7 and V is TRBV4-1; D is uncertain. Trimming stripped 1 base from V and 12 bases from J, with 10 bases between. The CDR3 is 11 amino acids. CDR1 is MGHRA, CDR2 YSYEKL, per germline. The CDR3 spells CASSQVGSMYF. CDR3 bases: TGCGCCAGCAGCCAAGTAGGTAGTATGTACTTC.

V and J are TRBV5-1 and TRBJ2-7, with 8 bases matching TRBD2. V dropped 0 bases and J dropped 2; count of bases not matched to a gene: 4. Germline V gene sequence: CDR1 SGHRS, CDR2 YFSETQ. This CDR3 is built from 15 residues. The CDR3 sequence: CASSLGLAPTYEQYF. CDR3 sequence (DNA): TGCGCCAGCAGCTTGGGACTAGCGCCGACCTACGAGCAGTACTTC.

The gene calls are TRBV13 and TRBJ2-1, with TRBD1 matching 9 bases. This CDR3 comprises 15 residues. V lost 4 bases to trimming and J lost 3 bases; unmatched junction nucleotides: 4. The germline V gene has CDR1 PRHDT and CDR2 FYEKMQ (reference sequence). The CDR3 loop reads CASSSAGQGYNEQFF. DNA for the CDR3: TGTGCCAGCAGCTCCGCGGGACAGGGCTACAATGAGCAGTTCTTC.

In this sample, this clone is medium-sized. The V and J genes are TRBV7-7 and TRBJ2-1; 8 bases align to TRBD2. The CDR3 loop spans 15 amino acids. CDR1 is SSHAT, CDR2 FNYEAQ, per germline (reference sequence). With 4 bases clipped from V and 7 bases from J, the junction kept 9 bases outside the gene matches. The CDR3 is CASSSGTSNFNEQFF. CDR3 nucleotides: TGTGCCAGCAGCTCCGGGACTAGTAATTTTAATGAGCAGTTCTTC.

The rearrangement uses TRBV9 and TRBJ2-3, with D perhaps TRBD2 (6 bases). CDR3 length equals 15 residues. Trimming took off 0 bases at V and 2 bases at J, with 10 bases between the two ends. Per the germline V gene, CDR1 is SGDLS and CDR2 is YYNGEE. This chain's CDR3 is CASSVGGGFTDTQYF. Here the CDR3 DNA reads TGTGCCAGCAGCGTAGGGGGAGGCTTCACAGATACGCAGTATTTT.

This clone is classed as medium-sized. The rearrangement joins TRBV5-4 to TRBJ2-2; D is possibly TRBD2 (5 bases). The CDR3 is 13 residues long. Germline CDR1 reads SGHNT; CDR2 reads YYREEE (reference sequence). The V end was cut by 3 bases, the J end by 2 bases, with 5 bases between. Here the CDR3 reads CASSWTNTGELFF. The CDR3 DNA reads TGTGCCAGCAGCTGGACTAACACCGGGGAGCTGTTTTTT.

In DNA, the CDR3 is TGTGCCAGCAGCGGTGGGGCCCCCCGGGGCCCCAATGAGCAGTTCTTC. Protein product: CASSGGAPRGPNEQFF. The chain uses TRBV9 and TRBJ2-1; D assignment may be TRBD1 or TRBD2 (5 bases each). This CDR3 has 16 residues. Trimming stripped 3 bases from V and 6 bases from J, with 19 bases between. Germline CDR1 SGDLS, CDR2 YYNGEE.

The rearrangement links TRBV6-1 to TRBJ2-5; D unresolved. V lost 5 bases to trimming and J lost 2 bases, with 15 bases between them. The CDR3 totals 15 residues. Germline CDR1 MNHNS, CDR2 SASEGT. This chain's CDR3 is CASSSLAERQETQYF. The CDR3 nucleotides are TGTGCCAGCAGTTCCCTGGCGGAGAGACAAGAGACCCAGTACTTC.

In its sample, this clone was seen a few times. The rearrangement joins TRBV6-5 to TRBJ2-3; no definite D call. V lost 2 bases and J 6 bases, leaving 12 bases between the germline ends. CDR1 MNHEY and CDR2 SVGAGI come from the germline V gene. The CDR3 contains 14 residues. The CDR3 DNA follows: TGTGCCAGCAGTTACCCCTCGCTCGCGGATACGCAGTATTTT. As protein: CASSYPSLADTQYF.

This chain connects TRBV7-2 to TRBJ2-5; tentatively, D is TRBD1 (9 bases). Germline CDR1 reads SGHTA; CDR2 reads FQGNSA. This CDR3 has 19 residues. The V end was cut by 7 bases, the J end by 5 bases, with 32 bases between. As DNA, the CDR3 is TGTGCCAGCACCCTTCAACCGGGGGGGGGACAGGGAGACTGGGAGACCCAGTACTTC. The encoded protein is CASTLQPGGGQGDWETQYF.

The chain recombines TRBV5-4 with TRBJ2-7, with 7 bases aligning to TRBD2. CDR1 and CDR2 (germline): SGHNT, YYREEE (reference sequence). V was pared by 0 bases and J by 1 base, with 4 bases of the junction left unmatched. The CDR3 length is 15 residues. CDR3 nucleotide sequence: TGTGCCAGCAGCTTGGTAGGGACTACTTCCTACGAGCAGTACTTC. It yields the protein CASSLVGTTSYEQYF.

The chain uses TRBV7-2 and TRBJ2-7; D not resolved. The CDR3 is made up of 15 amino acids. CDR1 SGHTA and CDR2 FQGNSA come from the germline V gene. The ends were cut back, 3 bases at V and 3 bases at J, with 15 bases in the middle. The CDR3 region is CASSFFPDPFYEQYF. CDR3 sequence (DNA): TGTGCCAGCAGCTTCTTCCCGGACCCCTTCTACGAGCAGTACTTC.

V is TRBV16 and J is TRBJ1-5, with 9 bases that match TRBD1. V lost 2 bases and J lost 0; bases outside the gene matches: 8. CDR3 length equals 18 residues. Looked up from germline, CDR1 is KGHSY and CDR2 is FQNENV. DNA for the CDR3: TGTGCCAGCAGCCAAGGACAGGGGATATATTATAGCAATCAGCCCCAGCATTTT. This encodes CASSQGQGIYYSNQPQHF.

This clone turned up a few times. This chain joins TRBV28 and TRBJ2-7; D is uncertain. This CDR3 has 11 residues. Trimming left V 2 bases short and J 2 bases short, with 1 base between. The germline V gene encodes CDR1 MDHEN and CDR2 SYDVKM. CDR3 sequence reads: CASSLPYEQYF. The CDR3 DNA follows: TGTGCCAGCAGTTTACCCTACGAGCAGTACTTC. Drawing the rest from reference TRBV28 and TRBJ2-7, the complete variable domain is DVKVTQSSRYLVKRTGEKVFLECVQDMDHENMFWYRQDPGLGLRLIYFSYDVKMKEKGDIPEGYSVSREKKERFSLILESASTNQTSMYLCASSLPYEQYFGPGTRLTVT.

This clone is deemed medium-sized. The chain combines TRBV4-1 with TRBJ1-2; D uncertain. This CDR3 is 15 amino acids long. V was clipped by 0 bases and J by 2 bases, with 10 bases between them. CDR1 and CDR2 from the germline V gene are MGHRA and YSYEKL. The CDR3 DNA sequence: TGCGCCAGCAGCCAAGATCCATTGGTGAACTATGGCTACACCTTC. Translation: CASSQDPLVNYGYTF.

The rearrangement joins TRBV28 to TRBJ2-1, with 14 bases identical to TRBD2. Trimming cost V 6 bases and J 6 bases; bases outside gene matches: 7. The CDR3 contains 16 residues. Germline V gene data show CDR1 as MDHEN and CDR2 as SYDVKM. This CDR3 is CASRKGLAGDFNEQFF. The CDR3 DNA is TGTGCCAGCAGGAAGGGACTAGCGGGGGATTTCAATGAGCAGTTCTTC.

With regard to this clone: Different DNA sequences within this sample yield the same CDR3. This chain uses TRBV30 with TRBJ2-7; TRBD1 or TRBD2 may be the D gene (5 bases each). The V end was cut by 0 bases, the J end by 3 bases, with 9 bases between. This CDR3 is built from 13 residues. Germline V gene data show CDR1 as GTSNPN and CDR2 as SVGIG (reference sequence). CDR3 DNA sequence: TGTGCCTGGAGTGTAGGTGGGGGCTACGAGCAGTACTTC. This codes for CAWSVGGGYEQYF.

This clone came up a few times. The chain links TRBV29-1 to TRBJ2-5, with no clear D. The CDR3 consists of 12 residues. Trimming pared 3 bases from V and 3 bases from J, leaving 8 bases between. CDR1 SQVTM and CDR2 ANQGSEA come from the germline V gene. CDR3 sequence: CSVESGEETQYF. In DNA form, the CDR3 reads TGCAGCGTTGAGTCTGGGGAAGAGACCCAGTACTTC.

The V gene is TRBV7-3, the J gene TRBJ1-2, with no clear D. Trimming shortened V by 2 bases and J by 4 bases, and 8 bases separated the two germline ends. This CDR3 is 13 amino acids long. Germline V CDR1 and CDR2: SGHTA, FQGTGA. The chain's CDR3 is CASSLPNGYGYTF. The CDR3 DNA is TGTGCCAGCAGCTTACCGAACGGCTATGGCTACACCTTC.

This clone was seen only a few times. The V call is TRBV5-8, the J call TRBJ1-2, with unresolved D. In germline, CDR1 is SGHTS, CDR2 YDEGEE. Trimming shortened V by 2 bases and J by 0 bases, and 11 bases separated the two germline ends. The CDR3 sequence is 15 residues long. The CDR3 DNA is TGTGCCAGCAGCTTACTTGGGGATCCTAACTATGGCTACACCTTC. Its translation is CASSLLGDPNYGYTF. The variable domain in full, completed from reference TRBV5-8 and TRBJ1-2, reads EAGVTQSPTHLIKTRGQQATLRCSPISGHTSVYWYQQALGLGLQFLLWYDEGEERNRGNFPPRFSGRQFPNYSSELNVNALELEDSALYLCASSLLGDPNYGYTFGSGTRLTVV.

The chain links TRBV7-9 to TRBJ2-7; 10 bases map to TRBD2. Germline V gene lookup returns CDR1 SEHNR and CDR2 FQNEAQ (reference sequence). The CDR3 spans 16 residues. The J segment lost 9 bases and the V segment lost 4 bases, leaving 15 bases of the junction unmatched. The CDR3 sequence: CASSSKGLAEKNGQYF. For the CDR3, the DNA is TGTGCCAGCAGCTCAAAAGGACTAGCGGAGAAAAATGGGCAGTACTTC.

This clone is medium-sized. This chain links TRBV15 with TRBJ1-1; 10 bases map to TRBD1. V lost 0 bases, J lost 5 bases, and 6 bases stayed unmatched. This CDR3 spans 16 amino acids. Germline V CDR1 and CDR2: LNHNV, YYDKDF (reference sequence). The CDR3 nucleotides read TGTGCCACCAGCAGAGACCAGACAGGGGGCTGGACTGAAGCTTTCTTT. It is translated as CATSRDQTGGWTEAFF.

The chain employs TRBV12-5 and TRBJ2-1, with 7 bases identical to TRBD2. CDR1 is LGHNT and CDR2 is FRNRAP in the germline V gene. CDR3 length: 17 residues. V trimming: 9 bases; J trimming: 4 bases; junction bases outside the gene matches: 18. The chain's CDR3 is CASPIFGGSGEYNEQFF. The CDR3 region has the DNA TGTGCTAGCCCTATCTTCGGCGGGAGCGGGGAATACAATGAGCAGTTCTTC.

The J gene is TRBJ1-1, the V gene TRBV5-1, with no clear D. Germline V gene sequence: CDR1 SGHRS, CDR2 YFSETQ. The ends were cut back, 0 bases at V and 3 bases at J, with 3 bases in the middle. The CDR3 totals 12 residues. The CDR3 reads CASSLADTEAFF. The CDR3 bases are TGCGCCAGCAGCTTGGCGGACACTGAAGCTTTCTTT.

The chain employs TRBV6-1 and TRBJ1-1, with D unclear. The V end was cut by 6 bases, the J end by 6 bases, with 14 bases between. This CDR3 is 13 amino acids long. Germline-derived CDR1 and CDR2 are MNHNS and SASEGT. CDR3: CASSSGVAPEAFF. DNA for the CDR3: TGTGCCAGCAGCAGTGGAGTGGCGCCTGAAGCTTTCTTT.